A single T cell receptor beta chain is shown here with its context. Germline CDR1 SGHNT, CDR2 YENEEA. This CDR3 contains 13 residues. The trim removed 6 bases at V and 3 bases at J, leaving 4 bases unmatched. Profiled with immunoSEQ multiplex PCR; TCRdb holds only in-frame clones, not every one. The repertoire holds tens of thousands of clones, around 90% seen once, with about 0.74% in the top ten. The data belong to a study of T cell changes during pregnancy in multiple sclerosis. Here the sequenced sample was CD4+ T cells from peripheral blood mononuclear cells, taken in the first trimester of pregnancy. V gene TRBV11-3 combines with J gene TRBJ1-2, with TRBD1 identical over 7 bases. The TCR originated in a female donor in good health, enrolled as a control in a pregnancy study. The CDR3, as DNA: TGTGCCAGCAGTACAGGGGACCACTATGGCTACACCTTC. As protein: CASSTGDHYGYTF.